This T cell receptor (beta chain) was found in a study of blood T cells in healthy people across ages. The study, taken as a whole, reports: Changes seen in expanded clonotypes were possibly confounded by donor CMV status left unknown. The study found TCR beta diversity correlated strongly with naive T cell percentage.

Germline V gene sequence: CDR1 MNHNY, CDR2 SVGAGI (reference sequence). This CDR3 has 17 amino acids. V trimming: 6 bases; J trimming: 5 bases; junction bases outside the gene matches: 14. Together with a sample-barcoded 5' primer, a J-beta primer mix was included in a second PCR lasting about 7 to 11 cycles. From the 5' RACE reads, TCRdb called clonotypes with MiXCR, one entry per CDR3 protein. The sample has roughly 500,000 distinct CDR3 sequences, 25% to 30% seen once. Extracted total RNA amounted to at least 5.5 micrograms for each sample. A word on this clonotype: Its target is unknown.

This receptor was identified in a woman in her 70s in good health. The V call is TRBV6-6, the J call TRBJ2-3, with 10 bases aligning to TRBD1. Sequenced: blood. CDR3 sequence reads: CASSSPPGQGWEDTQYF. The CDR3 DNA is TGTGCCAGCAGCTCACCGCCGGGACAGGGGTGGGAAGATACGCAGTATTTT.